These T cell receptor beta chains were read from a single sample in a study of blood T cell repertoires in COVID-19. Clones were read by immunoSEQ multiplex PCR, and TCRdb kept only the in-frame ones, dropping some. The sample yields about 80,000 clones, around 78% seen once. The sample consisted of peripheral blood. The receptors derive from a human donor in a cohort sampled during active COVID-19. The CDR3 runs from the conserved cysteine through the conserved F or W. Fields, in order: D gene, clone size, J gene, V gene, CDR3 protein, CDR3 DNA. A D gene is named only where the DNA matches it firmly. Clone size is stated in some rows and not others, as once, few, many or a class when expanded.

d_gene: .; abundance: .; j_gene: TRBJ1-6; v_gene: TRBV11-2; CDR3aa: CASSSFPGAPLHF; CDR3nt: TGTGCCAGCAGCTCCTTCCCGGGGGCACCCCTCCACTTT
d_gene: TRBD2; abundance: .; j_gene: TRBJ2-1; v_gene: TRBV3-1/TRBV3-2; CDR3aa: CASSRGSGVGEQFF; CDR3nt: TGTGCCAGCAGCCGGGGTAGCGGGGTTGGGGAGCAGTTCTTC
d_gene: .; abundance: .; j_gene: TRBJ1-2; v_gene: TRBV15; CDR3aa: CATSFRGYGYTF; CDR3nt: TGTGCCACCAGCTTTCGCGGCTATGGCTACACCTTC
d_gene: .; abundance: .; j_gene: TRBJ2-7; v_gene: TRBV6-2/TRBV6-3; CDR3aa: CASSYGQSLSEQYF; CDR3nt: TGTGCCAGCAGTTACGGGCAGTCCCTTTCCGAGCAGTACTTC
d_gene: TRBD1; abundance: once; j_gene: TRBJ2-3; v_gene: TRBV11-2; CDR3aa: CASSVVGTGNPSTDTQYF; CDR3nt: TGTGCCAGCAGCGTCGTTGGGACAGGGAACCCTAGCACAGATACGCAGTATTTT
d_gene: .; abundance: .; j_gene: TRBJ2-1; v_gene: TRBV6-2/TRBV6-3; CDR3aa: CASSYGAYNEQFF; CDR3nt: TGTGCCAGCAGTTACGGGGCTTACAATGAGCAGTTCTTC
d_gene: .; abundance: .; j_gene: TRBJ2-3; v_gene: TRBV6-5; CDR3aa: CASSYKERYTDTQYF; CDR3nt: TGTGCCAGCAGTTACAAGGAGAGGTACACAGATACGCAGTATTTT
d_gene: .; abundance: once; j_gene: TRBJ1-1; v_gene: TRBV7-9; CDR3aa: CASSPEGVGEAFF; CDR3nt: TGTGCCAGCAGCCCCGAGGGGGTGGGTGAAGCTTTCTTT
d_gene: .; abundance: .; j_gene: TRBJ1-2; v_gene: TRBV24-1; CDR3aa: CATRDSANYGYTF; CDR3nt: TGTGCCACCCGTGACAGCGCGAACTATGGCTACACCTTC
d_gene: .; abundance: .; j_gene: TRBJ2-7; v_gene: TRBV9; CDR3aa: CASSVDGGQGYSYEQYF; CDR3nt: TGTGCCAGCAGCGTAGATGGTGGGCAGGGATACTCCTACGAGCAGTACTTC
d_gene: TRBD2; abundance: .; j_gene: TRBJ2-1; v_gene: TRBV7-6; CDR3aa: CASSQYQVRTSGGNHEQFF; CDR3nt: TGTGCCAGCAGCCAATATCAAGTTAGGACTAGCGGGGGAAACCATGAGCAGTTCTTC
d_gene: .; abundance: once; j_gene: TRBJ1-1; v_gene: TRBV6-5; CDR3aa: CASSYSKGGPEAFF; CDR3nt: TGTGCCAGCAGTTACTCGAAGGGGGGGCCTGAAGCTTTCTTT
d_gene: .; abundance: .; j_gene: TRBJ1-1; v_gene: TRBV21-1; CDR3aa: CASSTLRSNTEAFF; CDR3nt: TGTGCCAGCAGCACCCTAAGGAGTAACACTGAAGCTTTCTTT
d_gene: .; abundance: .; j_gene: TRBJ2-3; v_gene: TRBV5-1; CDR3aa: CASSLSGQQDTQYF; CDR3nt: TGCGCCAGCAGCTTGTCAGGACAACAAGATACGCAGTATTTT
d_gene: .; abundance: .; j_gene: TRBJ2-1; v_gene: TRBV15; CDR3aa: CATSRGSRTISYNEQFF; CDR3nt: TGTGCCACCAGCAGAGGTAGCAGGACTATCTCCTACAATGAGCAGTTCTTC
d_gene: .; abundance: .; j_gene: TRBJ2-7; v_gene: TRBV5-1; CDR3aa: CASSLARGDYEQYF; CDR3nt: TGCGCCAGCAGCCTGGCCCGGGGAGACTACGAGCAGTACTTC
d_gene: TRBD2; abundance: few; j_gene: TRBJ2-1; v_gene: TRBV27; CDR3aa: CASSPASGGGDEQFF; CDR3nt: TGTGCCAGCAGTCCGGCTAGCGGGGGAGGGGATGAGCAGTTCTTC
d_gene: .; abundance: .; j_gene: TRBJ1-5; v_gene: TRBV6-5; CDR3aa: CASSYGRDQPQHF; CDR3nt: TGTGCCAGCAGTTACGGTCGGGATCAGCCCCAGCATTTT
d_gene: TRBD2; abundance: .; j_gene: TRBJ2-1; v_gene: TRBV30; CDR3aa: CAWTRLAGAYNEQFF; CDR3nt: TGTGCCTGGACCCGACTAGCGGGGGCCTACAATGAGCAGTTCTTC
d_gene: TRBD2; abundance: .; j_gene: TRBJ2-3; v_gene: TRBV4-3; CDR3aa: CASSSPGTSGIPSDTDTQYF; CDR3nt: TGCGCCAGCAGCTCACCCGGGACTAGCGGGATCCCCTCTGACACAGATACGCAGTATTTT
d_gene: TRBD2; abundance: once; j_gene: TRBJ2-1; v_gene: TRBV12-3/TRBV12-4; CDR3aa: CATLGGSYNEQFF; CDR3nt: TGTGCCACCCTCGGGGGGTCCTACAATGAGCAGTTCTTC
d_gene: .; abundance: .; j_gene: TRBJ2-1; v_gene: TRBV6-4; CDR3aa: CASSPGSYNEQFF; CDR3nt: TGTGCCAGCAGTCCAGGCTCCTACAATGAGCAGTTCTTC
d_gene: .; abundance: .; j_gene: TRBJ1-1; v_gene: TRBV6-5; CDR3aa: CASSYGDLRGAFF; CDR3nt: TGTGCCAGCAGTTACGGGGATTTACGGGGAGCTTTCTTT
d_gene: TRBD1; abundance: .; j_gene: TRBJ1-3; v_gene: TRBV5-1; CDR3aa: CASSLGTDSGNTIYF; CDR3nt: TGCGCCAGCAGCCTTGGGACAGACTCTGGAAACACCATATATTTT
d_gene: TRBD1; abundance: .; j_gene: TRBJ1-5; v_gene: TRBV5-6; CDR3aa: CASSLAGVGTGSNQPQHF; CDR3nt: TGTGCCAGCAGCTTGGCGGGGGTAGGGACAGGGAGCAATCAGCCCCAGCATTTT
d_gene: TRBD1; abundance: .; j_gene: TRBJ1-1; v_gene: TRBV27; CDR3aa: CASSLSWTGNTEAFF; CDR3nt: TGTGCCAGCAGTTTATCGTGGACAGGGAACACTGAAGCTTTCTTT
d_gene: .; abundance: .; j_gene: TRBJ2-5; v_gene: TRBV19; CDR3aa: CASSMPGGQMKETQYF; CDR3nt: TGTGCCAGTAGTATGCCCGGCGGACAGATGAAAGAGACCCAGTACTTC
d_gene: TRBD1; abundance: .; j_gene: TRBJ1-2; v_gene: TRBV9; CDR3aa: CASRDYRGLGGYTF; CDR3nt: TGTGCCAGCAGGGACTACAGGGGACTGGGGGGCTACACCTTC
d_gene: .; abundance: .; j_gene: TRBJ2-1; v_gene: TRBV7-2; CDR3aa: CASSLNLGREPFF; CDR3nt: TGTGCCAGCAGCTTAAATCTCGGGAGAGAGCCGTTCTTC
d_gene: .; abundance: .; j_gene: TRBJ2-1; v_gene: TRBV30; CDR3aa: CAWSVGDSEQFF; CDR3nt: TGTGCCTGGAGTGTCGGAGATAGCGAGCAGTTCTTC
d_gene: .; abundance: .; j_gene: TRBJ2-2; v_gene: TRBV14; CDR3aa: CASSQDIEAGGPTGELFF; CDR3nt: TGTGCCAGCAGCCAAGATATAGAGGCAGGGGGGCCGACCGGGGAGCTGTTTTTT
d_gene: TRBD2; abundance: .; j_gene: TRBJ2-5; v_gene: TRBV2; CDR3aa: CASKVGGAQETQYF; CDR3nt: TGTGCCAGCAAAGTCGGGGGGGCTCAAGAGACCCAGTACTTC
d_gene: .; abundance: .; j_gene: TRBJ1-2; v_gene: TRBV2; CDR3aa: CASSEGALSGYTF; CDR3nt: TGTGCCAGCAGTGAGGGGGCTCTGTCTGGCTACACCTTC
d_gene: TRBD1; abundance: .; j_gene: TRBJ2-7; v_gene: TRBV6-6; CDR3aa: CASRPGQGGSYEQYF; CDR3nt: TGTGCCAGCAGGCCCGGACAGGGAGGTTCCTACGAGCAGTACTTC
d_gene: TRBD2; abundance: .; j_gene: TRBJ2-5; v_gene: TRBV6-5; CDR3aa: CASSYSSSGYETQYF; CDR3nt: TGTGCCAGCAGTTACTCGTCTAGCGGGTACGAGACCCAGTACTTC
d_gene: TRBD1; abundance: .; j_gene: TRBJ2-3; v_gene: TRBV7-9; CDR3aa: CASSLGPRTGRTDTQYF; CDR3nt: TGTGCCAGCAGCTTAGGTCCCCGGACAGGGAGAACGGATACGCAGTATTTT
d_gene: .; abundance: .; j_gene: TRBJ1-1; v_gene: TRBV18; CDR3aa: CASSEQRVGNTEAFF; CDR3nt: TGTGCCAGCTCCGAACAGAGGGTAGGGAACACTGAAGCTTTCTTT
d_gene: TRBD1; abundance: .; j_gene: TRBJ1-5; v_gene: TRBV6-5; CDR3aa: CASSSLDRGLKQPQHF; CDR3nt: TGTGCCAGCAGTTCCTTAGACAGGGGGCTTAAGCAGCCCCAGCATTTT
d_gene: .; abundance: .; j_gene: TRBJ2-1; v_gene: TRBV5-1; CDR3aa: CASSFGNEQFF; CDR3nt: TGCGCCAGCAGCTTCGGGAATGAGCAGTTCTTC
d_gene: .; abundance: .; j_gene: TRBJ1-2; v_gene: TRBV10-3; CDR3aa: CAISVDLNYGYTF; CDR3nt: TGTGCCATCAGTGTCGACTTGAACTATGGCTACACCTTC
d_gene: .; abundance: .; j_gene: TRBJ1-2; v_gene: TRBV5-1; CDR3aa: CASSLDDFNYGYTF; CDR3nt: TGCGCCAGCAGCTTAGATGACTTTAACTATGGCTACACCTTC
d_gene: TRBD1; abundance: .; j_gene: TRBJ2-7; v_gene: TRBV23-1; CDR3aa: CASSPPPTGGDYEQYF; CDR3nt: TGCGCCAGCAGTCCCCCTCCGACAGGGGGGGATTACGAGCAGTACTTC
d_gene: TRBD2; abundance: .; j_gene: TRBJ2-1; v_gene: TRBV27; CDR3aa: CASSFGTSGERNNEQFF; CDR3nt: TGTGCCAGCAGTTTTGGGACTAGCGGAGAGAGGAACAATGAGCAGTTCTTC
d_gene: .; abundance: once; j_gene: TRBJ2-3; v_gene: TRBV2; CDR3aa: CASMMGADTQYF; CDR3nt: TGTGCCAGCATGATGGGGGCCGATACGCAGTATTTT
d_gene: .; abundance: .; j_gene: TRBJ1-5; v_gene: TRBV18; CDR3aa: CASSRGQGNNQPQHF; CDR3nt: TGTGCCAGCTCACGCGGCCAGGGGAACAATCAGCCCCAGCATTTT
d_gene: TRBD1; abundance: .; j_gene: TRBJ1-2; v_gene: TRBV14; CDR3aa: CASSQVHGQDGYTF; CDR3nt: TGTGCCAGCAGCCAAGTCCACGGACAGGATGGCTACACCTTC
d_gene: .; abundance: .; j_gene: TRBJ2-1; v_gene: TRBV12-3/TRBV12-4; CDR3aa: CASSLAGGRQFF; CDR3nt: TGTGCCAGCAGTTTAGCCGGGGGGCGGCAGTTCTTC
d_gene: .; abundance: .; j_gene: TRBJ2-5; v_gene: TRBV27; CDR3aa: CASSPYNPLQETQYF; CDR3nt: TGTGCCAGCAGTCCCTATAACCCCCTCCAAGAGACCCAGTACTTC
d_gene: TRBD2; abundance: .; j_gene: TRBJ2-1; v_gene: TRBV7-9; CDR3aa: CASRQSGSSYNEQFF; CDR3nt: TGTGCCAGCAGACAAAGCGGGAGCTCCTACAATGAGCAGTTCTTC
d_gene: .; abundance: few; j_gene: TRBJ1-4; v_gene: TRBV6-5; CDR3aa: CASSLLTPPPSKLFF; CDR3nt: TGTGCCAGCAGTTTACTCACCCCGCCCCCGAGCAAACTGTTTTTT
d_gene: .; abundance: .; j_gene: TRBJ1-1; v_gene: TRBV5-1; CDR3aa: CASSLDAGVMDTEAFF; CDR3nt: TGCGCCAGCAGCTTGGACGCAGGGGTGATGGACACTGAAGCTTTCTTT
d_gene: .; abundance: .; j_gene: TRBJ2-2; v_gene: TRBV5-1; CDR3aa: CASSSDTFLELFF; CDR3nt: TGCGCCAGCAGCTCCGACACGTTTTTGGAGCTGTTTTTT
d_gene: TRBD1; abundance: many; j_gene: TRBJ2-7; v_gene: TRBV4-1; CDR3aa: CASSHGQGAAEQYF; CDR3nt: TGCGCCAGCAGCCACGGACAGGGGGCGGCCGAGCAGTACTTC